This is a list of T cell receptor beta chains from one sample in a study of early stage breast cancer tumors. Using immunoSEQ multiplex PCR, the repertoire was profiled, and TCRdb retains in-frame clones only, with some absent. The sample lists tens of thousands of clones; approximately 80% were seen once. The material sequenced was blood. All receptors derive from a person aged 30 to 40 with breast cancer. CDR3s include the opening cysteine and the closing phenylalanine or tryptophan. D genes are given only for firm matches. Expanded clones are given a class, and other clones once, few, many or no size at all.

CDR3 protein	CDR3 DNA	clone size	V gene	CDR3 length	J gene	D gene
CASSLRSGSDTQYF	TGTGCCAGCAGTTTAAGAAGCGGCTCAGATACGCAGTATTTT	-	TRBV6-4	14	TRBJ2-3	-
CASSSGVRGGGYTF	TGTGCCAGCAGCTCCGGGGTTAGGGGGGGTGGCTACACCTTC	-	TRBV7-3	14	TRBJ1-2	-
CASSYPGTYEQYF	TGTGCCAGCAGTTACCCCGGAACCTACGAGCAGTACTTC	-	TRBV6-5	13	TRBJ2-7	-
CASSLTGQGAEEQYF	TGTGCCAGTAGTTTGACCGGACAGGGGGCGGAGGAGCAGTACTTC	once	TRBV19	15	TRBJ2-7	TRBD1
CAISEVTYEQYF	TGTGCCATCAGTGAGGTCACCTACGAGCAGTACTTC	-	TRBV10-3	12	TRBJ2-7	-
CASAGTSTDTQYF	TGTGCCAGCGCCGGGACTAGCACAGATACGCAGTATTTT	-	TRBV2	13	TRBJ2-3	-
CASSPRQERNEQYF	TGTGCCAGCTCACCCCGACAGGAGAGGAACGAGCAGTACTTC	-	TRBV18	14	TRBJ2-7	-
CASRDRGPGTEAFF	TGTGCCAGTCGGGACAGGGGGCCAGGCACTGAAGCTTTCTTT	-	TRBV6-1	14	TRBJ1-1	TRBD1
CASSAGTAVNSPLHF	TGTGCCAGCAGCGCTGGGACAGCTGTTAATTCACCCCTCCACTTT	few	TRBV7-9	15	TRBJ1-6	TRBD1
CASSVTDSNQPQHF	TGTGCCAGCAGCGTGACGGATAGCAATCAGCCCCAGCATTTT	once	TRBV6-6	14	TRBJ1-5	-
CASSDQQGPHTDTQYF	TGTGCCAGCAGTGATCAACAGGGGCCCCACACAGATACGCAGTATTTT	-	TRBV25-1	16	TRBJ2-3	TRBD1
CASSQDRGQSYEQYF	TGCGCCAGCAGCCAAGATAGGGGACAGAGCTACGAGCAGTACTTC	-	TRBV4-1	15	TRBJ2-7	TRBD1
CASSSDRLTNTEAFF	TGTGCCAGTAGTTCCGACAGATTAACGAACACTGAAGCTTTCTTT	-	TRBV19	15	TRBJ1-1	-
CASRRTSGSSMGQYF	TGCGCCAGCAGACGGACTAGCGGGAGCTCTATGGGGCAGTACTTC	-	TRBV5-1	15	TRBJ2-7	TRBD2
CASSLGPGSPGYEQYF	TGTGCCAGCAGCTTAGGCCCCGGGTCACCCGGCTACGAGCAGTACTTC	once	TRBV7-9	16	TRBJ2-7	-
CASSTFRDLYGYTF	TGTGCCAGTAGTACCTTCCGGGACCTCTATGGCTACACCTTC	-	TRBV19	14	TRBJ1-2	-
CASSFGGRDEQYF	TGTGCCAGCAGCTTCGGGGGACGCGACGAGCAGTACTTC	-	TRBV11-2	13	TRBJ2-7	-
CASSLTRSSYNEQFF	TGTGCCAGCAGCTTAACACGGAGCTCCTACAATGAGCAGTTCTTC	-	TRBV7-3	15	TRBJ2-1	-
CASSPQGWQDEQYF	TGTGCCAGCTCACCACAAGGATGGCAAGACGAGCAGTACTTC	-	TRBV18	14	TRBJ2-7	-
CASSDYNLYEQYF	TGTGCCAGCAGTGACTACAACCTCTACGAGCAGTACTTC	-	TRBV25-1	13	TRBJ2-7	-
CASSIGGDEQFF	TGTGCCAGTAGTATTGGGGGAGATGAGCAGTTCTTC	-	TRBV19	12	TRBJ2-1	-
CASRAGWGNEQFF	TGTGCCAGCAGAGCCGGCTGGGGGAATGAGCAGTTCTTC	-	TRBV6-5	13	TRBJ2-1	-
CSLLGGWYNEQFF	TGCAGCCTTCTAGGGGGGTGGTACAATGAGCAGTTCTTC	-	TRBV29-1	13	TRBJ2-1	-
CAWSSGGGPFF	TGTGCCTGGAGTTCGGGAGGGGGACCATTCTTC	-	TRBV30	11	TRBJ2-1	TRBD2
CATDRRGEGETQYF	TGTGCCACCGACCGGAGGGGAGAGGGAGAGACCCAGTACTTC	-	TRBV6-1	14	TRBJ2-5	-
CASSLSRTYYGYTF	TGTGCCAGCAGTTTGTCCAGGACTTACTATGGCTACACCTTC	-	TRBV27	14	TRBJ1-2	-
CASSLEAGGGEKLFF	TGTGCCAGCAGCTTGGAGGCAGGGGGCGGTGAAAAACTGTTTTTT	-	TRBV5-4	15	TRBJ1-4	TRBD1
CASSLMPQSSGNTIYF	TGCGCCAGCAGCTTGATGCCCCAGTCCTCTGGAAACACCATATATTTT	-	TRBV5-1	16	TRBJ1-3	-
CASSRTGTEVYGYTF	TGTGCCAGTAGTAGAACCGGGACGGAAGTCTATGGCTACACCTTC	-	TRBV19	15	TRBJ1-2	-
CASSSPGLAVYEQYF	TGTGCCAGCAGTTCCCCGGGACTAGCGGTTTACGAGCAGTACTTC	-	TRBV28	15	TRBJ2-7	TRBD2
CASSLAPGLSYEQYF	TGTGCTAGCAGCTTAGCGCCGGGACTCTCGTACGAGCAGTACTTC	-	TRBV7-7	15	TRBJ2-7	-
CASSQVNTEQFF	TGTGCCAGCAGCCAAGTTAACACTGAGCAGTTCTTC	-	TRBV4-2	12	TRBJ2-1	-
CAIRSHPTGPGEQYF	TGTGCCATCAGGAGTCACCCGACAGGGCCCGGCGAGCAGTACTTC	-	TRBV10-3	15	TRBJ2-7	TRBD1
CAWSRDSTHYEQYF	TGTGCCTGGAGTCGAGATAGCACGCACTACGAGCAGTACTTC	-	TRBV30	14	TRBJ2-7	-
CASSTRTSSIQYF	TGTGCCAGTAGTACCCGGACTAGTTCCATTCAGTACTTC	-	TRBV19	13	TRBJ2-4	TRBD2
CASSSGHQGYETQYF	TGTGCCAGCAGCTCGGGCCACCAGGGTTACGAGACCCAGTACTTC	-	TRBV5-4	15	TRBJ2-5	-
CASSPSYKGEQYF	TGTGCCAGCTCACCTTCATACAAGGGCGAGCAGTACTTC	-	TRBV18	13	TRBJ2-7	-
CASSPLGVGGTEKFYGYTF	TGTGCCAGTAGTCCCTTGGGGGTAGGAGGGACAGAGAAATTCTATGGCTACACCTTC	few	TRBV19	19	TRBJ1-2	TRBD1
CASSFAGTSGRGSYNEQFF	TGTGCCAGCAGCTTTGCCGGGACTAGCGGGAGGGGTTCCTACAATGAGCAGTTCTTC	once	TRBV11-2	19	TRBJ2-1	TRBD2
CASSIKASGNTDTQYF	TGTGCCAGTAGTATTAAAGCTAGCGGGAACACAGATACGCAGTATTTT	-	TRBV19	16	TRBJ2-3	TRBD2
CAWKDRITDTQYF	TGTGCCTGGAAGGACAGGATCACAGATACGCAGTATTTT	-	TRBV30	13	TRBJ2-3	TRBD1
CASSPGGSYEQYF	TGTGCCAGCAGCCCGGGGGGTTCCTACGAGCAGTACTTC	-	TRBV25-1	13	TRBJ2-7	TRBD2
CASSITGLGTYEQYF	TGTGCCAGCAGTATCACAGGCTTGGGAACCTACGAGCAGTACTTC	-	TRBV27	15	TRBJ2-7	-
CASSLAQSYEQYF	TGTGCCAGCAGCTTAGCGCAATCCTACGAGCAGTACTTC	-	TRBV7-8	13	TRBJ2-7	-
CASSHLSGANVLTF	TGTGCCAGTAGCCATCTCTCTGGGGCCAACGTCCTGACTTTC	-	TRBV19	14	TRBJ2-6	-
CASSPPGDHSYNEQFF	TGTGCCAGCTCACCACCCGGGGACCACTCTTACAATGAGCAGTTCTTC	-	TRBV18	16	TRBJ2-1	-
CASRSVDARDEQFF	TGTGCCAGTAGAAGTGTTGACGCGAGGGATGAGCAGTTCTTC	-	TRBV19	14	TRBJ2-1	-
CASSFIDSYEQYF	TGTGCCAGCAGTTTTATTGACTCCTACGAGCAGTACTTC	-	TRBV28	13	TRBJ2-7	-
CASSPLREETQYF	TGTGCCAGCAGTCCTCTTCGGGAGGAGACCCAGTACTTC	-	TRBV2	13	TRBJ2-5	-
CASRPLGQLYGYTF	TGTGCCAGCAGACCCTTAGGACAGCTCTATGGCTACACCTTC	once	TRBV6-5	14	TRBJ1-2	-
CASSLKGLAGDAETQYF	TGTGCCAGCAGTTTAAAGGGACTAGCGGGAGACGCTGAGACCCAGTACTTC	-	TRBV27	17	TRBJ2-5	TRBD2
CASSLRGGRTDTQYF	TGTGCCAGCAGCCTCAGGGGCGGGCGCACAGATACGCAGTATTTT	-	TRBV7-9	15	TRBJ2-3	-
CATFGYLNTEAFF	TGTGCCACCTTTGGATACCTGAACACTGAAGCTTTCTTT	-	TRBV6-1	13	TRBJ1-1	-
CASSLGVGAGDTQYF	TGTGCCAGCAGCTTAGGGGTTGGCGCTGGAGATACGCAGTATTTT	-	TRBV7-8	15	TRBJ2-3	-
CASSQGTDRGAANIQYF	TGCGCCAGCAGCCAAGGGACGGACAGGGGAGCCGCCAACATTCAGTACTTC	once	TRBV4-1	17	TRBJ2-4	TRBD1